This TCR beta chain was recovered during a study of T cells in Graves' hyperthyroidism and ophthalmopathy. This clonotype was seen only a few times. V lost 1 base to trimming and J lost 3 bases; unmatched junction nucleotides: 9. The CDR3 length is 17 residues. CDR1 is MNHNS, CDR2 SASEGT, per germline. Amplification targeted TCR beta CDR3 regions from RNA transcripts. During a first-round RT-PCR of the TCR CDR3, the HTBI primer set was used. TCRdb re-analysed the multiplex PCR reads in MiXCR, keeping a single row per CDR3 protein. The sample has approximately 520,000 distinct CDR3 sequences, roughly 25% seen once.

Sequencing was performed on blood. The V call is TRBV6-1, the J call TRBJ2-7, with TRBD1 identical over 10 bases. This clonotype originated in a young woman with Graves' ophthalmopathy. The CDR3, as DNA: TGTGCCAGCAGTGAAGTAGGGTTCGGGACAGGGGTCTACGAGCAGTACTTC. This encodes CASSEVGFGTGVYEQYF.